The 12 T cell receptor beta chains in this list originate from one sample, sequenced in a study of cytomegalovirus exposure and HLA in healthy donors. TCRdb's table, derived via immunoSEQ multiplex PCR, lists solely in-frame clones and lacks some. The sample consists of about 330,000 clones, 87% of them appearing once. The sequencing input was PBMCs. These receptors were collected from a woman aged 25 to 39 in good health and CMV-seropositive.

This clone was picked up one time. J is TRBJ2-3 and V is TRBV4-3; D unresolved. This CDR3 has 15 amino acids. Trimming stripped 0 bases from V and 0 bases from J, with 7 bases between. CDR1 is LGHNA, CDR2 YSLEER, per germline. In DNA, the CDR3 is TGCGCCAGCAGCCAAGATAGAGTCAGCACAGATACGCAGTATTTT. It codes for CASSQDRVSTDTQYF.

The gene calls are TRBV5-5 and TRBJ2-7; either TRBD1 or TRBD2 may supply D (6 bases each). V was cut by 0 bases and J by 2 bases, with 15 bases left in between. The CDR3 extends over 16 amino acids. CDR1 SGHKS and CDR2 YYEKEE come from the germline V gene (reference sequence). CDR3 bases: TGTGCCAGCAGCTTGGGGAATCCGGGGGCGACCTACGAGCAGTACTTC. The encoded protein is CASSLGNPGATYEQYF. Supplemented by reference TRBV5-5 and TRBJ2-7, the full variable domain reads DAGVTQSPTHLIKTRGQQVTLRCSPISGHKSVSWYQQVLGQGPQFIFQYYEKEERGRGNFPDRFSARQFPNYSSELNVNALLLGDSALYLCASSLGNPGATYEQYFGPGTRLTVT.

This chain uses TRBV6-5 with TRBJ1-2; TRBD1 matches 9 bases. After removal of 4 bases from V and 3 bases from J, the junction contained 6 bases not matched to a gene. CDR1 is MNHEY, CDR2 SVGAGI, per germline. The length of the CDR3 is 15 residues. The CDR3 sequence is CASSSGGQGDYGYTF. CDR3 sequence (DNA): TGTGCCAGCAGTTCGGGGGGACAGGGTGACTATGGCTACACCTTC.

The rearrangement joins TRBV5-6 to TRBJ2-3; TRBD1 matches at 10 bases. The CDR3 is made up of 15 amino acids. V shed 4 bases and J 3 bases; nucleotides not matched to a gene: 5. The germline CDR1 and CDR2 sequences are SGHDT and YYEEEE. CDR3 amino acids: CASSRGQGWTDTQYF. CDR3 DNA: TGTGCCAGCAGCAGGGGACAGGGGTGGACAGATACGCAGTATTTT.

The chain couples TRBV30 to TRBJ1-2; the D gene is possibly TRBD1 (6 bases). There are 12 residues in the CDR3. CDR1 and CDR2 (germline): GTSNPN, SVGIG (reference sequence). V was cut by 6 bases and J by 1 base, with 9 bases left in between. The CDR3 nucleotides are TGTGCCTGCACACAGGGTAACTATGGCTACACCTTC. Its translation: CACTQGNYGYTF.

The chain employs TRBV28 and TRBJ2-7, with D unresolved. The germline V and J ends were trimmed by 6 bases and 0 bases, with 6 bases remaining between them. Germline CDR1 reads MDHEN; CDR2 reads SYDVKM. CDR3 length equals 12 residues. The CDR3 sequence is CASRGASYEQYF. In DNA form, the CDR3 reads TGTGCCAGCAGAGGAGCCTCCTACGAGCAGTACTTC. Based on the CDR3 plus reference TRBV28 and TRBJ2-7, the full variable domain is DVKVTQSSRYLVKRTGEKVFLECVQDMDHENMFWYRQDPGLGLRLIYFSYDVKMKEKGDIPEGYSVSREKKERFSLILESASTNQTSMYLCASRGASYEQYFGPGTRLTVT.

The rearrangement joins TRBV19 to TRBJ2-7, with TRBD1 matching 9 bases. Germline V gene sequence: CDR1 LNHDA, CDR2 SQIVND (reference sequence). V was clipped by 4 bases and J by 1 base; unmatched bases: 8. This CDR3 is 16 amino acids long. The CDR3 region has the DNA TGTGCCAGTAGTACCGACGGGACAGGGCTTTCCTACGAGCAGTACTTC. Its protein is CASSTDGTGLSYEQYF.

This clone was seen more than once but under ten times. The gene calls are TRBV4-2 and TRBJ1-1, with D perhaps matching TRBD1 (6 bases). The CDR3 has 15 residues. From germline, CDR1 is LGHNA and CDR2 YNFKEQ. V lost 0 bases and J lost 1, with 9 bases in between. CDR3 in amino acids: CASSQDPGENTEAFF. DNA for the CDR3: TGTGCCAGCAGCCAAGACCCAGGGGAGAACACTGAAGCTTTCTTT.

The V call is TRBV7-8, the J call TRBJ2-2; D is undetermined. Germline assignment: CDR1 SGHVS and CDR2 FQNEAQ. The CDR3 is made up of 13 amino acids. V was shortened by 1 base and J by 6 bases, with 6 bases between the two germline ends. The CDR3 sequence: CASSLVVPGELFF. The CDR3 DNA sequence: TGTGCCAGCAGCTTAGTAGTCCCCGGGGAGCTGTTTTTT.

The chain carries TRBV7-8 and TRBJ2-1, with D uncertain. The CDR3 is made up of 17 amino acids. Germline CDR1 SGHVS, CDR2 FQNEAQ. The V and J ends lost 1 base and 8 bases respectively, with 21 bases between them. The CDR3 nucleotides are TGTGCCAGCAGCTTAGGGCGGAGAATAGGGCCACTCGATGAGCAGTTCTTC. Translation gives CASSLGRRIGPLDEQFF.

The V call is TRBV13, the J call TRBJ2-5, with 7 nucleotides matching TRBD2. After removal of 4 bases from V and 6 bases from J, the junction contained 5 bases not matched to a gene. This CDR3 comprises 13 residues. The germline V gene has CDR1 PRHDT and CDR2 FYEKMQ (reference sequence). The CDR3 nucleotides read TGTGCCAGCAGCTCGACTAGCACTCAGACCCAGTACTTC. Encoded protein: CASSSTSTQTQYF.

This sequence joins TRBV4-2 and TRBJ1-2; tentative D call: TRBD1 (5 bases). The CDR3 runs 17 residues. Germline V gene sequence: CDR1 LGHNA, CDR2 YNFKEQ. The germline V and J ends were trimmed by 0 bases and 1 base, with 15 bases remaining between them. The CDR3 region has the DNA TGTGCCAGCAGCCAAGACGTGGGGAGGGGTGGTAACTATGGCTACACCTTC. Translation gives CASSQDVGRGGNYGYTF.